Listed below are T cell receptor beta chains from one sample, sequenced in a study of cytotoxic CD8 clonotypes in ibrutinib-treated CLL. TCRdb keeps only in-frame clones here, not all; method: immunoSEQ multiplex PCR. The data show hundreds of thousands of clones, 60% to 75% seen once. This material consisted of PBMCs, taken after 24 months of ibrutinib treatment. These receptors were obtained from a human donor with chronic lymphocytic leukemia. CDR3s include the opening cysteine and the closing phenylalanine or tryptophan. Fields, in order: J gene, CDR3 length, clone size, V gene, D gene, CDR3 DNA, CDR3 protein. The D gene is left open where the match is weak. Where a row states a size, it is once, few, many or the class of an expanded clone; other rows omit it.

j_call: TRBJ1-2; cdr3_length: 14; clone_size: few; v_call: TRBV6-5; d_call: .; cdr3_nt: TGTGCCAGCAGTTATGGGACTGACGTCTATGGCTACACCTTC; cdr3_aa: CASSYGTDVYGYTF
j_call: TRBJ2-3; cdr3_length: 15; clone_size: .; v_call: TRBV9; d_call: .; cdr3_nt: TGTGCCAGCAGCGTAGGGCAGGGGTTGACAGATACGCAGTATTTT; cdr3_aa: CASSVGQGLTDTQYF
j_call: TRBJ1-1; cdr3_length: 11; clone_size: .; v_call: TRBV9; d_call: .; cdr3_nt: TGTGCCAGCGGGACCCCCGGGAGAGCTTTCTTT; cdr3_aa: CASGTPGRAFF
j_call: TRBJ2-2; cdr3_length: 14; clone_size: .; v_call: TRBV2; d_call: .; cdr3_nt: TGTGCCTCCTCGGCGCTTAGGTTGGGCGGGGAGCTGTTTTTT; cdr3_aa: CASSALRLGGELFF
j_call: TRBJ2-5; cdr3_length: 16; clone_size: .; v_call: TRBV6-1; d_call: .; cdr3_nt: TGTGCCAGCAGTGAAGTAGGAGAGTGGGATCACGAGACCCAGTACTTC; cdr3_aa: CASSEVGEWDHETQYF
j_call: TRBJ1-2; cdr3_length: 15; clone_size: .; v_call: TRBV7-8; d_call: .; cdr3_nt: TGTGCCAGCACCGAAAGATCCGGGGGAGGGTATGGCTACACCTTC; cdr3_aa: CASTERSGGGYGYTF
j_call: TRBJ2-7; cdr3_length: 14; clone_size: .; v_call: TRBV27; d_call: .; cdr3_nt: TGTGCCAGCAGTTTTCGTCTAGACAGCTACGAGCAGTACTTC; cdr3_aa: CASSFRLDSYEQYF
j_call: TRBJ2-7; cdr3_length: 15; clone_size: .; v_call: TRBV4-3; d_call: TRBD2; cdr3_nt: TGCGCCAGCAGCCAAGGGGCTAGCGGGAGGCCCGAGCAGTACTTC; cdr3_aa: CASSQGASGRPEQYF
j_call: TRBJ2-7; cdr3_length: 13; clone_size: few; v_call: TRBV7-2; d_call: TRBD1; cdr3_nt: TGTGCCAGCAGCTTGGACAGGCTTTACGAGCAGTACTTC; cdr3_aa: CASSLDRLYEQYF
j_call: TRBJ2-1; cdr3_length: 13; clone_size: .; v_call: TRBV10-3; d_call: .; cdr3_nt: TGTGCCATCAGTGCGGACCCCTACAATGAGCAGTTCTTC; cdr3_aa: CAISADPYNEQFF
j_call: TRBJ2-5; cdr3_length: 15; clone_size: .; v_call: TRBV2; d_call: TRBD2; cdr3_nt: TGTGCCAGCACCCCTGAGCGGGGGATCGGCGAGACCCAGTACTTC; cdr3_aa: CASTPERGIGETQYF
j_call: TRBJ2-3; cdr3_length: 18; clone_size: .; v_call: TRBV30; d_call: TRBD2; cdr3_nt: TGTGCCTGGAGTTGGGGGCTAGCGGGAGGGCTGAACACAGATACGCAGTATTTT; cdr3_aa: CAWSWGLAGGLNTDTQYF
j_call: TRBJ2-7; cdr3_length: 14; clone_size: .; v_call: TRBV5-1; d_call: .; cdr3_nt: TGCGCCAGCAGCTTGAGGGACGTCTCCTACGAGCAGTACTTC; cdr3_aa: CASSLRDVSYEQYF
j_call: TRBJ2-6; cdr3_length: 15; clone_size: few; v_call: TRBV5-1; d_call: TRBD1; cdr3_nt: TGCGCCAGCAGCCAGGGGGCAACTGGGGCCAACGTCCTGACTTTC; cdr3_aa: CASSQGATGANVLTF
j_call: TRBJ2-7; cdr3_length: 14; clone_size: .; v_call: TRBV5-1; d_call: TRBD2; cdr3_nt: TGCGCCAGCAGCTTTAGCGGGGGGAACTACGAGCAGTACTTC; cdr3_aa: CASSFSGGNYEQYF
j_call: TRBJ2-7; cdr3_length: 12; clone_size: .; v_call: TRBV5-8; d_call: .; cdr3_nt: TGTGCCAGCAGACCAGGGAGGTACGAGCAGTACTTC; cdr3_aa: CASRPGRYEQYF
j_call: TRBJ2-7; cdr3_length: 15; clone_size: .; v_call: TRBV28; d_call: .; cdr3_nt: TGTGCCAGCAGTCCCTTTGGCCAAGCCTCCTACGAGCAGTACTTC; cdr3_aa: CASSPFGQASYEQYF
j_call: TRBJ2-7; cdr3_length: 14; clone_size: .; v_call: TRBV11-3; d_call: .; cdr3_nt: TGTGCCAGCAGCTCGTTTGGGGGTTCCTACGAGCAGTACTTC; cdr3_aa: CASSSFGGSYEQYF
j_call: TRBJ2-3; cdr3_length: 16; clone_size: .; v_call: TRBV14; d_call: TRBD2; cdr3_nt: TGTGCCAGCAGCCGTCAGCGGGGAGAGCGCACAGATACGCAGTATTTT; cdr3_aa: CASSRQRGERTDTQYF
j_call: TRBJ1-5; cdr3_length: 15; clone_size: .; v_call: TRBV9; d_call: .; cdr3_nt: TGTGCCAGCAGCGGAGGGGGTGGTGGGAATCAGCCCCAGCATTTT; cdr3_aa: CASSGGGGGNQPQHF
j_call: TRBJ2-5; cdr3_length: 15; clone_size: .; v_call: TRBV7-2; d_call: .; cdr3_nt: TGTGCCAGCAGCCCCCGGGGAAGGGAACAAGAGACCCAGTACTTC; cdr3_aa: CASSPRGREQETQYF
j_call: TRBJ2-1; cdr3_length: 15; clone_size: few; v_call: TRBV6-5; d_call: TRBD2; cdr3_nt: TGTGCCAGCAGTTACTTGGGGACTAATATCCATGAGCAGTTCTTC; cdr3_aa: CASSYLGTNIHEQFF
j_call: TRBJ1-5; cdr3_length: 14; clone_size: .; v_call: TRBV29-1; d_call: TRBD1; cdr3_nt: TGCAGCGTGGCGGGACAGGGGGCGGGTCAGCCCCAGCATTTT; cdr3_aa: CSVAGQGAGQPQHF
j_call: TRBJ1-3; cdr3_length: 13; clone_size: .; v_call: TRBV29-1; d_call: .; cdr3_nt: TGCAGCGTTGGGGGGCTCTGGGGAAACACCATATATTTT; cdr3_aa: CSVGGLWGNTIYF
j_call: TRBJ2-3; cdr3_length: 16; clone_size: .; v_call: TRBV7-3; d_call: .; cdr3_nt: TGTGCCAGCAGCCCATCCATCTCCCGGCGCACAGATACGCAGTATTTT; cdr3_aa: CASSPSISRRTDTQYF
j_call: TRBJ2-2; cdr3_length: 12; clone_size: .; v_call: TRBV25-1; d_call: .; cdr3_nt: TGTGCCAGCAGTCCCAGGTCCGGGGAGCTGTTTTTT; cdr3_aa: CASSPRSGELFF
j_call: TRBJ2-7; cdr3_length: 15; clone_size: .; v_call: TRBV6-6; d_call: TRBD2; cdr3_nt: TGTGCCAGCAGTTACCCTAGCGGGAGGTCTCCCGAGCAGTACTTC; cdr3_aa: CASSYPSGRSPEQYF
j_call: TRBJ2-7; cdr3_length: 12; clone_size: .; v_call: TRBV25-1; d_call: .; cdr3_nt: TGTGCCAGCAGTCGACAGTCCTACGAGCAGTACTTC; cdr3_aa: CASSRQSYEQYF
j_call: TRBJ2-5; cdr3_length: 17; clone_size: .; v_call: TRBV4-1; d_call: .; cdr3_nt: TGCGCCAGCAGCCAAGATGGCGGGGTTGGGGTTCCGGGGACCCAGTACTTC; cdr3_aa: CASSQDGGVGVPGTQYF
j_call: TRBJ2-7; cdr3_length: 15; clone_size: .; v_call: TRBV29-1; d_call: TRBD2; cdr3_nt: TGCAGCGTTGAAGCCCTTAGCGGGAGGGCCTACGAGCAGTACTTC; cdr3_aa: CSVEALSGRAYEQYF
j_call: TRBJ2-7; cdr3_length: 13; clone_size: .; v_call: TRBV28; d_call: .; cdr3_nt: TGTGCCAGCAGTTTAGACAGGGCGGGAGAGCAGTACTTC; cdr3_aa: CASSLDRAGEQYF
j_call: TRBJ1-1; cdr3_length: 14; clone_size: .; v_call: TRBV6-5; d_call: .; cdr3_nt: TGTGCCAGCAGTTACGACCCGAGGGGGACTGAAGCTTTCTTT; cdr3_aa: CASSYDPRGTEAFF
j_call: TRBJ2-5; cdr3_length: 14; clone_size: .; v_call: TRBV9; d_call: .; cdr3_nt: TGTGCCAGCAGCGTAGAGGCAGGTGAAGAGACCCAGTACTTC; cdr3_aa: CASSVEAGEETQYF
j_call: TRBJ2-2; cdr3_length: 15; clone_size: .; v_call: TRBV11-2; d_call: TRBD1; cdr3_nt: TGTGCCAGCAGCCGCCGGGACAGGGTGGCCGGGGAGCTGTTTTTT; cdr3_aa: CASSRRDRVAGELFF
j_call: TRBJ2-1; cdr3_length: 13; clone_size: once; v_call: TRBV19; d_call: TRBD1; cdr3_nt: TGTGCCAGTAGCGCGGGACAGGACAATGAGCAGTTCTTC; cdr3_aa: CASSAGQDNEQFF
j_call: TRBJ1-5; cdr3_length: 14; clone_size: few; v_call: TRBV7-9; d_call: .; cdr3_nt: TGTGCCAGCAGTTACGGACGCGACAATCAGCCCCAGCATTTT; cdr3_aa: CASSYGRDNQPQHF
j_call: TRBJ1-2; cdr3_length: 15; clone_size: .; v_call: TRBV4-1; d_call: .; cdr3_nt: TGCGCCAGCAGCCAACCTCATGGAGGAAACTATGGCTACACCTTC; cdr3_aa: CASSQPHGGNYGYTF
j_call: TRBJ2-3; cdr3_length: 12; clone_size: .; v_call: TRBV7-3; d_call: .; cdr3_nt: TGTGCCAGCAGCTTATTCCCGGATACGCAGTATTTT; cdr3_aa: CASSLFPDTQYF
j_call: TRBJ2-7; cdr3_length: 15; clone_size: .; v_call: TRBV7-2; d_call: TRBD2; cdr3_nt: TGTGCCAGCAGCCCCCCCGTAGCGGGTCCCTACGAGCAGTACTTC; cdr3_aa: CASSPPVAGPYEQYF
j_call: TRBJ2-7; cdr3_length: 16; clone_size: .; v_call: TRBV27; d_call: TRBD2; cdr3_nt: TGTGCCAGCAGTTTATCGATGACGAGCGGGAGGGCCGTGCAGTACTTC; cdr3_aa: CASSLSMTSGRAVQYF
j_call: TRBJ2-5; cdr3_length: 12; clone_size: .; v_call: TRBV6-5; d_call: .; cdr3_nt: TGTGCCAGCAGAACGGGTAAAGAGACCCAGTACTTC; cdr3_aa: CASRTGKETQYF
j_call: TRBJ1-5; cdr3_length: 14; clone_size: .; v_call: TRBV5-1; d_call: .; cdr3_nt: TGCGCCAGCAGCTCGATGGGGGGCAATCAGCCCCAGCATTTT; cdr3_aa: CASSSMGGNQPQHF
j_call: TRBJ2-7; cdr3_length: 13; clone_size: .; v_call: TRBV9; d_call: .; cdr3_nt: TGTGCCAGCAGCCCCGTGGGGGTGGAGGAACAGTACTTC; cdr3_aa: CASSPVGVEEQYF
j_call: TRBJ2-5; cdr3_length: 15; clone_size: .; v_call: TRBV18; d_call: TRBD1; cdr3_nt: TGTGCCAGCTCACCGCTGGACAGGGCGGGAGAGACCCAGTACTTC; cdr3_aa: CASSPLDRAGETQYF
j_call: TRBJ1-1; cdr3_length: 15; clone_size: few; v_call: TRBV9; d_call: TRBD1; cdr3_nt: TGTGCCAGCAGCCCTCGACAGGGCGTGAACACTGAAGCTTTCTTT; cdr3_aa: CASSPRQGVNTEAFF